The TCR beta chain under discussion was sequenced for a study of siplizumab effects on memory and regulatory T cells. For this clone: The antigen remains undetermined.

TCRdb's copy holds only in-frame clones and misses some; the assay was immunoSEQ multiplex PCR. The table records about 2,700 clones, 55% to 65% of them present only once. The length of the CDR3 is 14 residues. Study outcomes and limitations: Suppressive activity of Tregs proliferating in siplizumab cultures remained unconfirmed. Naive versus memory phenotype went unassigned for roughly 80-96% of proliferating CD4+ or CD8+ clones. The mapping of alloreactive clones to unstimulated subsets covered only a minor fraction of them. Some alloreactive sequences were traceable to unstimulated CD4+ memory cells, and siplizumab significantly reduced them.

The receptor was isolated from a human donor in good health. Sequenced material: TEMRA CD8+ T cells sorted from blood. Subset meaning: unstimulated CD8+ CD45RA+ effector memory T cells. The chain links TRBV21-1 to TRBJ2-5; TRBD1 is taken as the D call from the table, unchecked against the DNA. TRBV21-1 is labeled a pseudogene. In DNA form, the CDR3 reads TGTGGTTTCTGGAAGGGGGCTGGGACGGAGACCCAGTACTTC. Translation: CGFWKGAGTETQYF.